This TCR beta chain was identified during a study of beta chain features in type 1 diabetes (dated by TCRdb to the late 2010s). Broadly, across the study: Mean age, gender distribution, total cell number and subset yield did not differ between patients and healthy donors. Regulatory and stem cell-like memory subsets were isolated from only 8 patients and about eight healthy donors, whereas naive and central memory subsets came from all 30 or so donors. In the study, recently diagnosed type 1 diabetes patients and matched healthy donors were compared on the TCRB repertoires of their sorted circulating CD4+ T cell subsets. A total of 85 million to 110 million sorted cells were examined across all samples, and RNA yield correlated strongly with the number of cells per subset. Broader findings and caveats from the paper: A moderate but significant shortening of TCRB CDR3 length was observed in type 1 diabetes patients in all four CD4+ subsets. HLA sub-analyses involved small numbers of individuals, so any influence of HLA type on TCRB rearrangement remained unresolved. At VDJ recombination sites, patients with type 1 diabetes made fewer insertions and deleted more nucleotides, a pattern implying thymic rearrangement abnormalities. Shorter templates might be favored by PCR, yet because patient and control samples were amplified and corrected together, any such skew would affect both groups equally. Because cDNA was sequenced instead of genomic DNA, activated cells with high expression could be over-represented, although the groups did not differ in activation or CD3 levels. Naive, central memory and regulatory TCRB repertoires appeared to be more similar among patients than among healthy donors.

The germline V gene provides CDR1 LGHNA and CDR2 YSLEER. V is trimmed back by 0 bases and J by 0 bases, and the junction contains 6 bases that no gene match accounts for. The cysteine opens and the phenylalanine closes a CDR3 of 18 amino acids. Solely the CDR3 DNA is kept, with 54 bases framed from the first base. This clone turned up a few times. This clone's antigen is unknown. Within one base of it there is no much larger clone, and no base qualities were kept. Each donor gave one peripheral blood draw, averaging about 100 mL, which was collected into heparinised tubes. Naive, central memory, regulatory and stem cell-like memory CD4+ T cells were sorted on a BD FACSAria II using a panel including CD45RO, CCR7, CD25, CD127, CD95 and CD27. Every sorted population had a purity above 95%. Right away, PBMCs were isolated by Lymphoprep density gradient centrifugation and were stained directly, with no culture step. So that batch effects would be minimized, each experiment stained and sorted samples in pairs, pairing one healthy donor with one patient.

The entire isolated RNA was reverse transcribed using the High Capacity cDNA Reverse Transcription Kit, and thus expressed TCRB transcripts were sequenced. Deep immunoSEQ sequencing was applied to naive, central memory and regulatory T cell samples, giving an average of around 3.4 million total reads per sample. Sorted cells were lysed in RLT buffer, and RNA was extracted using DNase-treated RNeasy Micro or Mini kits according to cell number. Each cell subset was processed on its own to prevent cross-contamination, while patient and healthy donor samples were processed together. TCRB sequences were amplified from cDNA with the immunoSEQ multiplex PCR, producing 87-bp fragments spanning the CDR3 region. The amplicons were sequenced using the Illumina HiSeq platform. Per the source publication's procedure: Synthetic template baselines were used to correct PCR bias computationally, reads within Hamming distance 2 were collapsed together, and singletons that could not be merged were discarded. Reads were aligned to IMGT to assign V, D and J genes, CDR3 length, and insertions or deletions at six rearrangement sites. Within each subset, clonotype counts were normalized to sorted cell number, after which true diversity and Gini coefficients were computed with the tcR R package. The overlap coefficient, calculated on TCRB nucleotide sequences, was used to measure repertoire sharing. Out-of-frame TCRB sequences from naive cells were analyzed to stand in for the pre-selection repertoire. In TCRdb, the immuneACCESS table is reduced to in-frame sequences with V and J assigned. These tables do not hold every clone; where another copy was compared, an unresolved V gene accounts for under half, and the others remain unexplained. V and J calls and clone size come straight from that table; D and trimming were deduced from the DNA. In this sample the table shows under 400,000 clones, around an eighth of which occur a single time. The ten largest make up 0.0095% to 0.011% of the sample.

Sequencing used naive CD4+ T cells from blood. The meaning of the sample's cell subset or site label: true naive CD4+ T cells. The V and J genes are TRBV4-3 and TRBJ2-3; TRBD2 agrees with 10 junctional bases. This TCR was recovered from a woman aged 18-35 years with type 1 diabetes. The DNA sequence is TGCGCCAGCAGCCAAGAACCCACACTAGCGGGAAGCACAGATACGCAGTATTTT. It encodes CASSQEPTLAGSTDTQYF.